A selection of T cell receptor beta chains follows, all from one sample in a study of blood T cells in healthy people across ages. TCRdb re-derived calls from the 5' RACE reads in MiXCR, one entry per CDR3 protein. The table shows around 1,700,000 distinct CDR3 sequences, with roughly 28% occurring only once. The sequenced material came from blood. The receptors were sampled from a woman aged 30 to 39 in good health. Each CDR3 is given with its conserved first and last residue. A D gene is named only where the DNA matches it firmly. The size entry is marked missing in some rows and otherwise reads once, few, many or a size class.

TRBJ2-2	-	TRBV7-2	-	TGTGCCAGCAGCTGGGGCCTTTACACCGGGGAGCTGTTTTTT	CASSWGLYTGELFF
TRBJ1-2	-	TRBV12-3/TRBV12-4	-	TGTGCCAGCAGTTCAGGGGAGGATGGCTACACCTTC	CASSSGEDGYTF
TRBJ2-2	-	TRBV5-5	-	TGTGCCAGCAGCCATTCCTACGGTTCGAACACCGGGGAGCTGTTTTTT	CASSHSYGSNTGELFF
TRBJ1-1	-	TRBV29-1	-	TGCAGCGCCTGCGGGCCGACTGAAGCTTTCTTT	CSACGPTEAFF
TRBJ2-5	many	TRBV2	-	TGTGCCAGCACCCCGGACGGAGCCCGTAAAGAGACCCAGTACTTC	CASTPDGARKETQYF
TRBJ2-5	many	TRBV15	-	TGTGCCACCAGCAGAGAGCGGGGATTAGAGACCCAGTACTTC	CATSRERGLETQYF
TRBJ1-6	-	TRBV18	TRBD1	TGTGCCAGCTCATACCAGACAGGGTCTGGGTCACCCCTCCACTTT	CASSYQTGSGSPLHF
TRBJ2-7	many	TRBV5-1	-	TGCGCCAGTAGAGTCGGGGACTACGAGCAGTACTTC	CASRVGDYEQYF
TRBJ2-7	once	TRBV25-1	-	TGTGCCAGCAGTGATCGGGACGGAACCTACGAGCAGTACTTC	CASSDRDGTYEQYF
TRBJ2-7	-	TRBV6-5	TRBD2	TGTGCCGGCAGTTACAGCGGGGTAGAGACTCCGTACTTC	CAGSYSGVETPYF
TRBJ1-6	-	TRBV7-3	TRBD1	TGTGCCAGCAGCTCAGACAGGGGTAAACCCCTCCACTTT	CASSSDRGKPLHF
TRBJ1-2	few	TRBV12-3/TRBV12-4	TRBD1	TGTGCCAGCATCTCAGGGGGACAGGGGGGCTACACCTTC	CASISGGQGGYTF
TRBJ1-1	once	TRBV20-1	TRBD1	TGCAGTGCTAACCAGGGGGCTCGCACTGAAGCTTTCTTT	CSANQGARTEAFF
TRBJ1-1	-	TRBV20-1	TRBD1	TGCAGTGCTAGACAGGGGGCGCCTGGCTTGAACACTGAAGCTTTCTTT	CSARQGAPGLNTEAFF
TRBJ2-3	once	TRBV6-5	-	TGTGCCAGCAGCCGCGGGACAGAGAGCACAGATACGCAGTATTTT	CASSRGTESTDTQYF
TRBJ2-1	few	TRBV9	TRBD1	TGTGCCAGCAGCACGGGACAGGGGCCGAATGAGCAGTTCTTC	CASSTGQGPNEQFF
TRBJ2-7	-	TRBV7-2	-	TGTGCCAGCAGAGAGGTCTCGAGCGAGCAGTACTTC	CASREVSSEQYF
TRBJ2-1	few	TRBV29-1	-	TGCAGCGCCCTCGGGGGCGGCACCTACAATGAGCAGTTCTTC	CSALGGGTYNEQFF
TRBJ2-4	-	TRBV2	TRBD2	TGTGCCAGCACCTTAGCGGGAGTGTCCTACGGGCAGTACTTC	CASTLAGVSYGQYF
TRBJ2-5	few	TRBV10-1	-	TGCGCCAGCAGTGGTACGGACCGAGAGACCCAGTACTTC	CASSGTDRETQYF
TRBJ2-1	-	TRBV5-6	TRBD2	TGTGCCAGCAGCTTAAGCCAGGCGGTGACTAGCGGGCAAAGCTCCTACAATGAGCAGTTCTTC	CASSLSQAVTSGQSSYNEQFF
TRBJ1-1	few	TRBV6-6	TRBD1	TGTGCCAGCAGTTACACGAAGGGACAGGGGAACACTGAAGCTTTCTTT	CASSYTKGQGNTEAFF
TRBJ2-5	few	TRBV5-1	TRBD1	TGCGCCAGCAGGTCCGGGACAGGGATGGAGACCCAGTACTTC	CASRSGTGMETQYF
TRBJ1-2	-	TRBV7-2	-	TGTGCCGGCAGCCTAACGGACTCCTCCTATGGCTACACCTTC	CAGSLTDSSYGYTF
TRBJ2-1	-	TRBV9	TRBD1	TGTGCCAGCAGCGGGACAGGGGTCGGTATCTGGAATGAGCAGTTCTTC	CASSGTGVGIWNEQFF
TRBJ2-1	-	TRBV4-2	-	TGTGCCAGCAGCCAAGTGGGGCCGAGTTTATCTAATGAGCAGTTCTTC	CASSQVGPSLSNEQFF
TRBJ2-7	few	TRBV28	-	TGTGCCAGCAGTTTATGGCCCCAGTCGAGGGTCAACGAGCAGTACTTC	CASSLWPQSRVNEQYF
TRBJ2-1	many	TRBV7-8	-	TGTGCCAGCAGCCCTGAGTCTAGGGCCTACAATGAGCAGTTCTTC	CASSPESRAYNEQFF
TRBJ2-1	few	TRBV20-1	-	TGCAGTGCTAGACCTCCTCTCATCTCCTACAATGAGCAGTTCTTC	CSARPPLISYNEQFF
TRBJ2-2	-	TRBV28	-	TGTGCCAGCATCGACGCGGAGGGGAGAGCCGGGGAGCTGTTTTTT	CASIDAEGRAGELFF
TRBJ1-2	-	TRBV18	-	TGTGCCAGCTCACTTAGCAGGTTACAGATCTATGGCTACACCTTC	CASSLSRLQIYGYTF
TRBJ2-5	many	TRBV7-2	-	TGTGCCAGCAGCTTAGGGACCCCAGAGACCCAGTACTTC	CASSLGTPETQYF
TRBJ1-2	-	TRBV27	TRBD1	TGTGCCAGCAGTTTCGGACAGGGGGGATCGGATGGCTACACCTTC	CASSFGQGGSDGYTF
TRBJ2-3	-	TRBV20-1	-	TGCAGTGCTAGGGGGGTTATGGCTAGCCGACTCCCGGATACGCAGTATTTT	CSARGVMASRLPDTQYF
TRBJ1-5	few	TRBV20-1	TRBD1	TGCAGTGCGGGACAGGGGACGGATCAGCCCCAGCATTTT	CSAGQGTDQPQHF
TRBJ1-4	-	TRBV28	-	TGTGCCAGCAGTTTGGGGTCAGATTGGGAAAAACTGTTTTTT	CASSLGSDWEKLFF
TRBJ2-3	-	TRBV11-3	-	TGTGCCAGCAACTTAATGGCAGATACGCAGTATTTT	CASNLMADTQYF
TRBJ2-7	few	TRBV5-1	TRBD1	TGCGCCAGCAGCTTGGGGGACAGGAGATACGAGCAGTACTTC	CASSLGDRRYEQYF
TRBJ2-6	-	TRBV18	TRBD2	TGTGCCAGCTCACCCCAGGAAGCGGGGGGACCAGGGCTCTCTGGGGCCAACGTCCTGACTTTC	CASSPQEAGGPGLSGANVLTF
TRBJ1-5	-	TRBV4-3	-	TGCGCCAGCAGCCACCAACCCGGACAGCCCCAGCATTTT	CASSHQPGQPQHF
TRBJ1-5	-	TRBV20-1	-	TGCAGTGCTAGAGACCCCCAACGGGGGGATCAGCCCCAGCATTTT	CSARDPQRGDQPQHF
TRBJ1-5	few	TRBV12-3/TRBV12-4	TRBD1	TGTGCCAGCAGCCTTGACAGGGGCGATACCAATCAGCCCCAGCATTTT	CASSLDRGDTNQPQHF
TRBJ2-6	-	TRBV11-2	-	TGTGCCAGCAGCTTACAGAGCCGGAATCCAGGCTCTGGGGCCAACGTCCTGACTTTC	CASSLQSRNPGSGANVLTF
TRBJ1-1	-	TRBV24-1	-	TGTGCCACCAGTGATTTGGAGCACAAGGGGACTTTCTTT	CATSDLEHKGTFF
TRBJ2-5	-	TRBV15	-	TGTGCCACCAGCAGAGAGAGACTCCAAGAGACCCAGTACTTC	CATSRERLQETQYF
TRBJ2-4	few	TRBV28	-	TGTGCCAGCAGCTACAACGCGGCTGGCGGTACCAAAAACATTCAGTACTTC	CASSYNAAGGTKNIQYF
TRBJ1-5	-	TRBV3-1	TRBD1	TGTGCCAGCAGCCGGGACAGGTATAGCAATCAGCCCCAGCATTTT	CASSRDRYSNQPQHF
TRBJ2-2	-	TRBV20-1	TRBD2	TGCAGTGCTAGCTCCGTGACTAGCGGGGTTACAGCGGGGGAGCTGTTTTTT	CSASSVTSGVTAGELFF
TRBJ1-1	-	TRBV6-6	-	TGTGCCAGCAGTCTGATGGGGGAACAGAACACTGAAGCTTTCTTT	CASSLMGEQNTEAFF